This T cell receptor (beta chain) was obtained from a study of control samples from healthy donors and cancer patients. Produced via immunoSEQ multiplex PCR; TCRdb's table is partial and in-frame only. The sample includes under 150,000 clones, roughly nine tenths of them seen just once. The germline gives CDR1 MDHEN, CDR2 SYDVKM. CDR3 length: 13 amino acids. Trimming shortened V by 6 bases and J by 6 bases, and 12 bases separated the two germline ends. This clonotype was sampled from a man aged 45-60 years with head and neck cancer. J is TRBJ1-5 and V is TRBV28; no clear D gene. The specimen sequenced was PBMCs. The DNA of the CDR3 is TGTGCCAGCAGCAACTATCGGTCTCAGCCCCAGCATTTT. Translated: CASSNYRSQPQHF. The variable domain in full, with the rest retrieved from reference TRBV28 and TRBJ1-5, is DVKVTQSSRYLVKRTGEKVFLECVQDMDHENMFWYRQDPGLGLRLIYFSYDVKMKEKGDIPEGYSVSREKKERFSLILESASTNQTSMYLCASSNYRSQPQHFGDGTRLSIL.